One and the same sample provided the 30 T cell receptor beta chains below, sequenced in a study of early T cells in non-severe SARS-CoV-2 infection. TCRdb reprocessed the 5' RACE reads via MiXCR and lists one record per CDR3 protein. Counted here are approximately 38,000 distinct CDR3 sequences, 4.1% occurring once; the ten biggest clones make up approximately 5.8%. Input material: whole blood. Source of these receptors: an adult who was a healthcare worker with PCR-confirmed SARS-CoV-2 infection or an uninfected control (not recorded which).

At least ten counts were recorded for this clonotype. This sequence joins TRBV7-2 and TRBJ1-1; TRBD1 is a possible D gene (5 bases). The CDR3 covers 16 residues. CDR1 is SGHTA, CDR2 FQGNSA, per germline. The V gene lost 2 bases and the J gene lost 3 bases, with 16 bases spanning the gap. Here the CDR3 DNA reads TGTGCCAGCAGCTTATCTACGGGGGTCAGGCACACTGAAGCTTTCTTT. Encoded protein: CASSLSTGVRHTEAFF.

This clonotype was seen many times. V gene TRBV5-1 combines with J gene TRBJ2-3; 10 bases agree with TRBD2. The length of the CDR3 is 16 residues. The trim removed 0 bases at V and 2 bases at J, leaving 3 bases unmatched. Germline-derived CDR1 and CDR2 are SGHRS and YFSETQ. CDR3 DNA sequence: TGCGCCAGCAGCTTGGGACTAGCGGGCCCCACAGATACGCAGTATTTT. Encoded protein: CASSLGLAGPTDTQYF.

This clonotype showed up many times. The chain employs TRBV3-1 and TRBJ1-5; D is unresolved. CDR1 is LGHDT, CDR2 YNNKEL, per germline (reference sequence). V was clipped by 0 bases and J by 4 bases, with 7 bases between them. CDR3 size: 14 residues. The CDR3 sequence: CASSQEALNQPQHF. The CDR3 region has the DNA TGTGCCAGCAGCCAAGAAGCCCTTAATCAGCCCCAGCATTTT.

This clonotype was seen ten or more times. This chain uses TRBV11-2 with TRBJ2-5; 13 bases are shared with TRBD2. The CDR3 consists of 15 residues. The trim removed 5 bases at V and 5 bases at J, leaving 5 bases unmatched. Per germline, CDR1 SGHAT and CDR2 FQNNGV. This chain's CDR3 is CASSQRTSGSETQYF. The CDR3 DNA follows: TGTGCCAGCAGCCAACGGACTAGCGGGAGCGAGACCCAGTACTTC.

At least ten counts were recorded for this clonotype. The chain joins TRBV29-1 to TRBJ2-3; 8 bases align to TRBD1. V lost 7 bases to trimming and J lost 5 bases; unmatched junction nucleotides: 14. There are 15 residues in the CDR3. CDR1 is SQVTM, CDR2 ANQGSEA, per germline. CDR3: CSARFWDRFRDTQYF. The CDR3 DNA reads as TGCAGCGCCCGTTTTTGGGACAGGTTTCGAGATACGCAGTATTTT.

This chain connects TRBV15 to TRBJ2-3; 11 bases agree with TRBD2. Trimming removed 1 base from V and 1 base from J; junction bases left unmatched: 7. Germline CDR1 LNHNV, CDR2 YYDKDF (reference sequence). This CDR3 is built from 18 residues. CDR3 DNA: TGTGCCACCAGCAGAGTCCGACTAGCGGGGCGGGGCACAGATACGCAGTATTTT. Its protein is CATSRVRLAGRGTDTQYF.

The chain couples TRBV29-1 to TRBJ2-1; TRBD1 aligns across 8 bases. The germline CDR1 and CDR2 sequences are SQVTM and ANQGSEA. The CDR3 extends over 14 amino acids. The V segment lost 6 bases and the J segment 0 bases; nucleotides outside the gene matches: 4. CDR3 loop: CSVQGAVSYNEQFF. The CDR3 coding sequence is TGCAGCGTGCAGGGGGCCGTCTCCTACAATGAGCAGTTCTTC.

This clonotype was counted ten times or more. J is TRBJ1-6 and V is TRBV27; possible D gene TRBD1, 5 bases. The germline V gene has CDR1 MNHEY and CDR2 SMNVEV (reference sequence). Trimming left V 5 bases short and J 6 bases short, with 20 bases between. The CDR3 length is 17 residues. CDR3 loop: CASSIRQPLGGNSPLHF. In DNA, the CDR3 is TGTGCCAGCAGTATAAGACAGCCCCTCGGGGGTAATTCACCCCTCCACTTT.

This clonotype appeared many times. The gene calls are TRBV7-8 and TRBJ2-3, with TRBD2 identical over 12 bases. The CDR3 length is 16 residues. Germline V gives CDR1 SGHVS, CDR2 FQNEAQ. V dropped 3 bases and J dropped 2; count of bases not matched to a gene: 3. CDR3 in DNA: TGTGCCAGCAGCTTTACTAGCGGGGGGACCACAGATACGCAGTATTTT. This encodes CASSFTSGGTTDTQYF. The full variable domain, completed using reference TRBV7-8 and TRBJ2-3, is GAGVSQSPRYKVAKRGQDVALRCDPISGHVSLFWYQQALGQGPEFLTYFQNEAQLDKSGLPSDRFFAERPEGSVSTLKIQRTQQEDSAVYLCASSFTSGGTTDTQYFGPGTRLTVL.

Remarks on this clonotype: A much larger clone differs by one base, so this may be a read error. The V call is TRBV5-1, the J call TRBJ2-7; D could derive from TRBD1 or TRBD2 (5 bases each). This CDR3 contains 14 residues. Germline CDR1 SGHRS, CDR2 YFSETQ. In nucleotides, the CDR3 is TGCGCCAGCAGCCCGGGGCCCAGCTCCTACGGGCAGTACTTC. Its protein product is CASSPGPSSYGQYF.

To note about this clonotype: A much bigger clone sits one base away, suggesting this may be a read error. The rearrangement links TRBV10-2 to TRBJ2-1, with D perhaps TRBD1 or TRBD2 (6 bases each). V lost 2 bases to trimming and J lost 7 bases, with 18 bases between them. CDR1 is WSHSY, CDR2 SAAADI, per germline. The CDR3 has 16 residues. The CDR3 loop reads CASSEGPGRGLNEQFF. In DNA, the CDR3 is TGCGCCAGCAGTGAGGGGCCGGGACGGGGGCTGAATGAGCAGTTCTTC.

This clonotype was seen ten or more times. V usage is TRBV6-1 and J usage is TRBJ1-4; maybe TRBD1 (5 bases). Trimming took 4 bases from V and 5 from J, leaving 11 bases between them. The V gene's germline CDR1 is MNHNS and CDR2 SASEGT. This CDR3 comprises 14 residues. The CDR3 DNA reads TGTGCCAGCAGTGGGGGACTGGAGAATGAAAAACTGTTTTTT. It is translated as CASSGGLENEKLFF.

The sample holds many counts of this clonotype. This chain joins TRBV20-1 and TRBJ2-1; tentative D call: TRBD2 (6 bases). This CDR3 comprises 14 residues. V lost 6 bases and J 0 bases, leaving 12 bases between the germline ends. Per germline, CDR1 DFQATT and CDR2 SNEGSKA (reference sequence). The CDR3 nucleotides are TGCAGTGCCCCGGGGGTCAGCTCCTACAATGAGCAGTTCTTC. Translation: CSAPGVSSYNEQFF.

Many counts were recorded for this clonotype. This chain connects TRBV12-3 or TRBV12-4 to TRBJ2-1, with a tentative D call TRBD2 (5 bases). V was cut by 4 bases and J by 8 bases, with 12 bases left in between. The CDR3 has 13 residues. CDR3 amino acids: CASSSDSGDEQFF. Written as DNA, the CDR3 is TGTGCCAGCAGTTCCGACTCCGGGGATGAGCAGTTCTTC.

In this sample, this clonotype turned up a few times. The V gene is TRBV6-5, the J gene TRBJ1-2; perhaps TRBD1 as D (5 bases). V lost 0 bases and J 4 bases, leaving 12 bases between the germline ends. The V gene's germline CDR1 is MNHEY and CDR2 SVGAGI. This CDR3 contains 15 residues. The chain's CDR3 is CASSYSAGSLYGYTF. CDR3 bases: TGTGCCAGCAGTTACTCGGCAGGGAGCCTCTATGGCTACACCTTC.

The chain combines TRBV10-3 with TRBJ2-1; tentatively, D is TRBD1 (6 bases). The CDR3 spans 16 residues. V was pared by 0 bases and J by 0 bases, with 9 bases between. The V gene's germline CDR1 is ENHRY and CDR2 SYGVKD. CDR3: CAISESGGSSYNEQFF. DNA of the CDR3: TGTGCCATCAGTGAGTCAGGGGGTAGCTCCTACAATGAGCAGTTCTTC.

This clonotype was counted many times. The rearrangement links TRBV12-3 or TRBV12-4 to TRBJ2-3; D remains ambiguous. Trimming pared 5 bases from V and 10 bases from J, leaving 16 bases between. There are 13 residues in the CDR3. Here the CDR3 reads CASSHRATYAQYF. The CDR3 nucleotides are TGTGCCAGCAGTCACCGGGCCACTTATGCGCAGTATTTT.

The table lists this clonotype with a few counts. The chain's CDR3 is CATSRDRVGGWNTQYF. The CDR3 DNA sequence: TGTGCCACCAGCAGAGATCGGGTAGGGGGCTGGAATACGCAGTATTTT. V usage is TRBV15 and J usage is TRBJ2-3, with 7 bases aligning to TRBD1. Germline CDR1 and CDR2: LNHNV and YYDKDF (reference sequence). The CDR3 length is 16 residues. The V and J ends lost 0 bases and 7 bases, in that order; junction bases with no gene match: 10.

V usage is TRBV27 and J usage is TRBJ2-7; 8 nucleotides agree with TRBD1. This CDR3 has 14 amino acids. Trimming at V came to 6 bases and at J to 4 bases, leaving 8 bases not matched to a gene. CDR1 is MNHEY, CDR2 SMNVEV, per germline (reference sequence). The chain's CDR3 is CASSSPGQDYEQYF. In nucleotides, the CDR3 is TGTGCCAGCAGCAGCCCGGGACAGGATTACGAGCAGTACTTC.

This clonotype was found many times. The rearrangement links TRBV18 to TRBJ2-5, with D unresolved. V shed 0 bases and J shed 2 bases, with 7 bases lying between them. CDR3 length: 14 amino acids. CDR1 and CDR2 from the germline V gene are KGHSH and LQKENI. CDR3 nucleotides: TGTGCCAGCTCACCACCTACCGAACAAGAGACCCAGTACTTC. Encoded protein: CASSPPTEQETQYF.

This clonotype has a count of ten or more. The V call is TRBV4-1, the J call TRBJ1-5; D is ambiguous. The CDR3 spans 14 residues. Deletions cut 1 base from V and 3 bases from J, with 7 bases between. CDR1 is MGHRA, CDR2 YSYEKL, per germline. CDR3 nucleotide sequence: TGCGCCAGCAGCCAAGTTGGCCCCAATCAGCCCCAGCATTTT. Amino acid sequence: CASSQVGPNQPQHF.

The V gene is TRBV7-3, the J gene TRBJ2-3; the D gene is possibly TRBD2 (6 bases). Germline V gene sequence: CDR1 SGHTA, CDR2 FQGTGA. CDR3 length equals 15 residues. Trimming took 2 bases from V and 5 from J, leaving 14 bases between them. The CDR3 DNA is TGTGCCAGCAGCTTAGGGGCGGGATTCCGAGATACGCAGTATTTT. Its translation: CASSLGAGFRDTQYF.

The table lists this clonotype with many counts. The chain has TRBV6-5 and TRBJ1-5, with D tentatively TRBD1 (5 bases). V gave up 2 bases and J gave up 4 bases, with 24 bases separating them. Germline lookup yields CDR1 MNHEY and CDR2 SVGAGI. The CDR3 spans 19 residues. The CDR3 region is CASSYRGGVGRLRNQPQHF. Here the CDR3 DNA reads TGTGCCAGCAGTTACCGGGGCGGGGTAGGAAGGCTACGGAATCAGCCCCAGCATTTT.

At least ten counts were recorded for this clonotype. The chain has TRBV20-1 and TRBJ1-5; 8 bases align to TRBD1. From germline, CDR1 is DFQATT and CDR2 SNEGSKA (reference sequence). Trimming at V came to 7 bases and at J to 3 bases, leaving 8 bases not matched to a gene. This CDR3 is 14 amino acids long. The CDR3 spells CSVRRTGNNQPQHF. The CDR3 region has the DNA TGCAGTGTTAGGAGGACAGGGAACAATCAGCCCCAGCATTTT.

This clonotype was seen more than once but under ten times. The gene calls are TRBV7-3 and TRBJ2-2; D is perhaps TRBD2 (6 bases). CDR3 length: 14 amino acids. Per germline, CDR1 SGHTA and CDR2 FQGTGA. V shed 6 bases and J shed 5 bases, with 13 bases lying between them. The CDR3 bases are TGTGCCAGCAGGGAAAGCGGGCCTACCGGGGAGCTGTTTTTT. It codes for CASRESGPTGELFF.

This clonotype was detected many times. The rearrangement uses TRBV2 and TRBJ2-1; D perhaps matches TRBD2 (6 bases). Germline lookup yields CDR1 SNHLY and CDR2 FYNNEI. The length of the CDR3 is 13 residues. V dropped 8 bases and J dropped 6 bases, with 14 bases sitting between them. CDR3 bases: TGTGCCAGCGAGGCGGGGAGAATCAATGAGCAGTTCTTC. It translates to CASEAGRINEQFF.

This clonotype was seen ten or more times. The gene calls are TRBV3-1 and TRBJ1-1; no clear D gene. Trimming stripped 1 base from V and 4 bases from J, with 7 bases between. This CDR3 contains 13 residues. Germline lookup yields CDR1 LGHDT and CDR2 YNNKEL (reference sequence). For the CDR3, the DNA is TGTGCCAGCAGCCAAGTACGTGGCACTGAAGCTTTCTTT. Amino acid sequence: CASSQVRGTEAFF.

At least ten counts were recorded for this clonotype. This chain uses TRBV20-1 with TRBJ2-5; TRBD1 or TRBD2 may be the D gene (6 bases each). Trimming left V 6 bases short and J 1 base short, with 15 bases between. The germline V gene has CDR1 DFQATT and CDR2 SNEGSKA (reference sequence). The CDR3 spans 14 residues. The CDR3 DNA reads TGCAGTGCAGGGGGGAGGTGGGTCCAAGAGACCCAGTACTTC. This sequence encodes CSAGGRWVQETQYF.

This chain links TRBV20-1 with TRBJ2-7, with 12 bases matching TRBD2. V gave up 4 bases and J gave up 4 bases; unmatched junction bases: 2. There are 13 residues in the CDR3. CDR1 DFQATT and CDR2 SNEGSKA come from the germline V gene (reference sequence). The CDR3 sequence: CSAKGLAGYEQYF. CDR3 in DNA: TGCAGTGCTAAAGGACTAGCGGGATACGAGCAGTACTTC.

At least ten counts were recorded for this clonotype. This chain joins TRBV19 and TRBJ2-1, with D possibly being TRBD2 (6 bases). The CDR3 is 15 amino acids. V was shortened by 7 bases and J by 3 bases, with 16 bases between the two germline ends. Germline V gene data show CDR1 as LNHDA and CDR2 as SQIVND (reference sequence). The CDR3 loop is CASTPGTVLYNEQFF. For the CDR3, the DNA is TGTGCCAGTACCCCAGGGACTGTCCTCTACAATGAGCAGTTCTTC.